This T cell receptor (beta chain) was documented in a study of technical replicates of blood from several donors. Germline V gene lookup returns CDR1 MDHEN and CDR2 SYDVKM. V was pared by 6 bases and J by 0 bases, with 12 bases between. The CDR3 runs 15 residues. Produced via immunoSEQ multiplex PCR; TCRdb's table is partial and in-frame only. This sample yields 60,000 to 65,000 clones, of which nearly 95% are seen a single time; about 4.6% belongs to the top ten. V and J are TRBV28 and TRBJ2-4; a weak D match, TRBD1 (5 bases). This TCR derives from a human donor in good health. Some clones in this sample may be carry-over from other donors' samples. Input material: PBMCs. CDR3: CASSTTAIAKNIQYF. CDR3 bases: TGTGCCAGCAGCACGACAGCGATAGCCAAAAACATTCAGTACTTC.